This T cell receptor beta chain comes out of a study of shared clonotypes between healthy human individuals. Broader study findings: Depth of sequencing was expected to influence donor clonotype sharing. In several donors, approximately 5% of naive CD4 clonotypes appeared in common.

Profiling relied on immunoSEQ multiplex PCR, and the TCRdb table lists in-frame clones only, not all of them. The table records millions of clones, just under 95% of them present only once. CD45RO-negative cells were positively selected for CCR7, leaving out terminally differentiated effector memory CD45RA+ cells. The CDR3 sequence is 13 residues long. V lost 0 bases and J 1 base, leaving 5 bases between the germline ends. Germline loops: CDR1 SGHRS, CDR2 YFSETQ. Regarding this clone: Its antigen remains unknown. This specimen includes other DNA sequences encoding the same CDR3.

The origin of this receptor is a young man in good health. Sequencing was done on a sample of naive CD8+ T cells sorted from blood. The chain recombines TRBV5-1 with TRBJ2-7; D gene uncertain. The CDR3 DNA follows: TGCGCCAGCAGCTTGGACACATCCTACGAGCAGTACTTC. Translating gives CASSLDTSYEQYF.